This T cell receptor (beta chain) was profiled in a study of OX40 agonist ivuxolimab in advanced cancers. The study in broad terms: Ivuxolimab, which targeted the costimulatory receptor OX40 (CD134), was an agonistic, fully human IgG2 monoclonal antibody. Intravenous ivuxolimab was administered to patients every 2 weeks at six dose levels: 0.01, 0.1, 0.3, 1.5, 3 and 10 mg/kg. Of the 50 to 55 dose-escalation patients, hepatocellular carcinoma was present in around 19, melanoma in approximately 15, renal cell carcinoma in 9 and head and neck cancer in 9. In the dose-escalation cohort, 70% to 90% of patients were male, and the mean age was roughly 60 years with a range of roughly 23 to 79. Patients were allowed to have had prior anti-PD-1, anti-PD-L1 or anti-CTLA-4 therapy, and 40% to 45% of the dose-escalation patients had been treated with checkpoint inhibitors. Partial responses were achieved by three dose-escalation patients, of whom one had hepatocellular carcinoma and two had cutaneous melanoma. Peripheral TCRbeta sequencing aimed to test whether ivuxolimab altered TCR sequence diversity and caused clonal T-cell expansion. The monotherapy dose-escalation portion (N ≈ 50 patients) of the phase I ivuxolimab trial is reported in the paper. The investigation overall reported the following: Which antigens the clonally expanded peripheral T cells were specific for was not determined. After ivuxolimab, more expanded clones were found on average in CD8+ T cells than in CD4+ T cells. Low levels of normalized T-cell clonal expansion were also seen in some patients who did not respond. At doses of 0.1 to 3.0 mg/kg, clonal expansion of both CD4+ and CD8+ T cells in blood was seen between baseline and week 6. Partial responders in the 0.1-3.0 mg/kg groups had among the lowest normalized peripheral clonal expansion, especially among CD8+ T cells.

The CDR3 runs 15 residues from the cysteine to the phenylalanine. Kept here is only the CDR3 DNA, which spans 45 bases and is read in frame from base 1. The trial excluded patients who had a history of autoimmune disease or who were on systemic immunosuppression. Peripheral blood for TCR sequencing was collected from all dose cohorts at baseline, on cycle 4 day 1, and on cycle 7 day 1. Samples were obtained from an open-label, multicenter, first-in-human phase I dose-escalation trial of ivuxolimab. Adults with locally advanced or metastatic melanoma, renal cell, hepatocellular, or head and neck squamous cell carcinoma were enrolled in the trial. Before TCR sequencing, CD4+ and CD8+ T cells were separately sorted from peripheral blood. Regarding this clone: The antigen this receptor binds is unknown. Base qualities are not at hand, and no much larger clone is one base apart.

Genomic DNA was extracted from sorted cells for sequencing of the TCRbeta CDR3 region. TCRbeta CDR3 regions were sequenced using the immunoSEQ Assay. TCRdb took this table from immuneACCESS and kept in-frame rearrangements with V and J called. Such tables lack part of the clones; where checked against another copy, unresolved V genes explain under half of the gap, and the rest is unexplained. The sample profile shows roughly 100,000 clones; around 90% of them were found once. The top ten hold about 1.6% of the sample. The specimen comprised CD4+ or CD8+ T cells sorted from blood, sampled in a trial of the OX40 agonist ivuxolimab. The receptor was derived from an adult with an advanced solid tumor such as melanoma, head and neck, liver or kidney cancer. Here the chain combines TRBV21-1 and TRBJ2-3; TRBD2, the table's D call, was not compared with the DNA. TRBV21-1 is labeled a pseudogene. The nucleotide sequence reads TGTGCCAGCAGCAGAAGGACTACAGACACAGATACGCAGTATTTT. Its amino acids are CASSRRTTDTDTQYF.